This T cell receptor (beta chain) derives from a study of blood T cell repertoires in COVID-19. Study summary: Samples of COVID-19 (acute and convalescent) were obtained from the United States, Italy and Spain. The analysed material was cDNA or gDNA that came from T cells, B-cell-depleted T cells, or PBMCs.

The CDR3 length is 14 residues. The V end lost 0 bases, the J end lost 5 bases, and 10 bases lay between the germline ends. The germline CDR1 and CDR2 sequences are SGHNT and YENEEA. In the original workflow: By means of reference gene primer amplification, nucleated cell counts were estimated. Profiling relied on immunoSEQ multiplex PCR, and the TCRdb table lists in-frame clones only, not all of them. For V, J and clone size, that table is used; D and trimming come from the DNA. Altogether 130,000 to 150,000 clones are present, roughly 82% being singletons, with the ten largest covering roughly a tenth.

The V and J genes are TRBV11-3 and TRBJ2-5, with D perhaps TRBD2 (6 bases). The specimen was peripheral blood. This TCR was recovered from a man aged 55-75 years with active or convalescent COVID-19. CDR3 sequence (DNA): TGTGCCAGCAGCTTAGAACCGGGGAGGGAGACCCAGTACTTC. This encodes CASSLEPGRETQYF.